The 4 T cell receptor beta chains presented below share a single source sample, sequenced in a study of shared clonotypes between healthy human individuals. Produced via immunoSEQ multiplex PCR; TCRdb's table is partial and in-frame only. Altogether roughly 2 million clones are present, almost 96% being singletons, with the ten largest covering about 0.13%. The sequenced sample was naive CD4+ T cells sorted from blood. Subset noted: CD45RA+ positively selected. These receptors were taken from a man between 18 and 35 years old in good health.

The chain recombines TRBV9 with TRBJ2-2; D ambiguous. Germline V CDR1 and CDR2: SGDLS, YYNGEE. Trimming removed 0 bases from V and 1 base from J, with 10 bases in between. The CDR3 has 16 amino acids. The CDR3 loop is CASSVEGRKNTGELFF. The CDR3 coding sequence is TGTGCCAGCAGCGTAGAAGGACGCAAGAACACCGGGGAGCTGTTTTTT.

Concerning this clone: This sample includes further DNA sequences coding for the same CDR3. CDR3 in amino acids: CASSLDGTSSDTQYF. CDR3 coding DNA: TGCGCCAGCAGCTTGGATGGAACATCCTCGGATACGCAGTATTTT. The chain is built from TRBV5-1 and TRBJ2-3; no firm D call. CDR3 length: 15 amino acids. Trimming stripped 0 bases from V and 6 bases from J, with 14 bases between. Germline values: CDR1 SGHRS, CDR2 YFSETQ.

The CDR3 loop is CASSPDRVEAFF. The CDR3 bases are TGCGCCAGCAGCCCGGACAGGGTTGAAGCTTTCTTT. The rearrangement uses TRBV5-1 and TRBJ1-1; 8 nucleotides match TRBD1. The CDR3 has 12 residues. V shed 4 bases and J 7 bases; nucleotides not matched to a gene: 3. Germline CDR1 is SGHRS and CDR2 is YFSETQ.

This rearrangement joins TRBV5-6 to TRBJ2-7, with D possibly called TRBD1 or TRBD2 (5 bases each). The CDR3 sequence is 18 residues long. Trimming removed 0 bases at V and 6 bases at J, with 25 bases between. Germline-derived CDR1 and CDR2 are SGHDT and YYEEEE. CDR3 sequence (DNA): TGTGCCAGCAGCTTGGGGTTGGCGGCAGGGACGGTTGGCCGCGAGCAGTACTTC. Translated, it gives CASSLGLAAGTVGREQYF.